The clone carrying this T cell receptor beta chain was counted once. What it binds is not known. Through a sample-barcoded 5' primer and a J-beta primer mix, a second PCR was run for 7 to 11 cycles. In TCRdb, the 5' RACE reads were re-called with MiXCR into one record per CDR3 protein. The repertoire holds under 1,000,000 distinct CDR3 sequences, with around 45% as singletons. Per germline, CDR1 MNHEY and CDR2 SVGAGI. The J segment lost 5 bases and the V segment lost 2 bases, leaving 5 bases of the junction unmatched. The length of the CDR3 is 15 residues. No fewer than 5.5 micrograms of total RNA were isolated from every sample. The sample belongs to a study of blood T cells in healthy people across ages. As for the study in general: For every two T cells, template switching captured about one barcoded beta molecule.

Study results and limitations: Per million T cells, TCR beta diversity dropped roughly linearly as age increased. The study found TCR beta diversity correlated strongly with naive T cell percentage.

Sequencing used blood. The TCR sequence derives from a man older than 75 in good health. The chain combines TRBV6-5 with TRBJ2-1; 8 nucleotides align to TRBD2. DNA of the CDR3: TGTGCCAGCAGTTACGCACTAGCGGCGAACAATGAGCAGTTCTTC. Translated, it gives CASSYALAANNEQFF.